This TCR beta chain emerged from a study of T cell repertoires in cytomegalovirus infection. Overall study context: HLA-B-restricted CMV epitopes that are well studied, plus recently identified HLA-C-restricted ones, were used by the study. Public TCR beta signatures marked donors with CMV infection and the matching HLA.

The trim removed 8 bases at V and 4 bases at J, leaving 19 bases unmatched. Per the germline V gene, CDR1 is SGHKS and CDR2 is YYEKEE (reference sequence). This CDR3 region has 17 residues. One entry per CDR3 protein, called by TCRdb with MiXCR from the reads. Seen here are about 920,000 distinct CDR3 sequences, around 29% observed once, and the top ten hold 11% to 15%. About this clonotype: Its antigen is currently unknown.

V gene TRBV5-5 combines with J gene TRBJ2-3; the match to TRBD2 covers 7 bases. Sequenced here: cultured CD8+ T cells from PBMCs, sampled from culture after CMV antigen stimulation. This TCR derives from a human donor in good health (CMV status not recorded). Some clones in this sample may be carry-over from other donors' samples. The CDR3 loop reads CASRERLSRGWADTQYF. In nucleotides, the CDR3 is TGTGCCAGTCGGGAAAGACTCTCGCGGGGGTGGGCAGATACGCAGTATTTT.